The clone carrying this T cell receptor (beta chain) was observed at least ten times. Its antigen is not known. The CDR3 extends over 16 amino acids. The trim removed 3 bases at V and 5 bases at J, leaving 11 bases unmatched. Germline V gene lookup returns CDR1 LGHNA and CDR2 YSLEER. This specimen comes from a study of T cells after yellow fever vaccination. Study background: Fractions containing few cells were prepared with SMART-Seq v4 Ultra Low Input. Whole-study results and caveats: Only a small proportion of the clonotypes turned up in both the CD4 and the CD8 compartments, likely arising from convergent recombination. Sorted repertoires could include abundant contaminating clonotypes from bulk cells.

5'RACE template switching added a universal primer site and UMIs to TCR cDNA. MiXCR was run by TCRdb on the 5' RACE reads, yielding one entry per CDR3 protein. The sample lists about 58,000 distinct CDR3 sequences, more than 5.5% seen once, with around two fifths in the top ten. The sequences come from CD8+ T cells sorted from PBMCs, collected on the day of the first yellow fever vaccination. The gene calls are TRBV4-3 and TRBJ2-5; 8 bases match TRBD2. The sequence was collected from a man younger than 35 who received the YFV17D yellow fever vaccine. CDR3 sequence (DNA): TGCGCCAGCAGCCAGGACCCTGGACTAGCCGCGGAGACCCAGTACTTC. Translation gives CASSQDPGLAAETQYF.